The present T cell receptor (beta chain) was sequenced within a study of blood T cell repertoires in COVID-19. Across the study: The United States, Italy and Spain supplied acute and convalescent COVID-19 samples. Sources were T cells, B-cell-depleted T cells, or PBMCs; the material itself was cDNA or gDNA.

The assay was immunoSEQ multiplex PCR, and TCRdb's table has in-frame clones only and misses some. This table holds tens of thousands of clones, around 91% found once. This clone was counted a single time. This clonotype originated in a human donor in a cohort sampled during active COVID-19. Sequencing input: peripheral blood.

CDR3 coding DNA: TGTGCCAGCAGCGGGACAGGGGGGCATCAGCCCCAGCATTTT. Amino acids: CASSGTGGHQPQHF. The chain is built from TRBV2 and TRBJ1-5; 11 positions match TRBD1. V lost 6 bases, J lost 5 bases, and 3 bases stayed unmatched. This CDR3 region has 14 residues. Germline values: CDR1 SNHLY, CDR2 FYNNEI.